This TCR beta chain emerged from a study of CD4 T cells in relation to SARS-CoV-2 and coronaviruses. For the study at large: Convalescent patients were fewer than 10 males and a handful of females; two were Hispanic.

The assay was immunoSEQ multiplex PCR, and TCRdb's table has in-frame clones only and misses some. The sample includes some 40,000 clones, about three quarters seen only once; the top ten take around 21%. The CDR3 sequence is 14 residues long. V was shortened by 7 bases and J by 8 bases, with 18 bases between the two germline ends. Germline V CDR1 and CDR2: MNHNY, SVGAGI (reference sequence). Concerning this clone itself: The target antigen is unknown.

The receptor's source is an adult with COVID-19. The sequencing sample was made of memory CD4+ T cells from PBMCs, cultured in vitro. This chain connects TRBV6-6 to TRBJ2-1; no reliable D call. The CDR3 DNA is TGTGCCAGCATCTCAGCTGGGCGCAGCTATGAGCAGTTCTTC. It codes for CASISAGRSYEQFF.